A selection of T cell receptor beta chains follows, all from one sample in a study of siplizumab effects on memory and regulatory T cells. Assay: immunoSEQ multiplex PCR; the TCRdb copy retains only in-frame clones and omits some. The sample consists of 100,000 or so clones, roughly 94% of them appearing once. Material: Tregs sorted from blood. These receptors were collected from a human donor in good health. CDR3s include the opening cysteine and the closing phenylalanine or tryptophan. A D gene is named only where the DNA matches it firmly. The listing skips clone size in some rows; elsewhere it reads once, few, many or a size class.

CDR3 | DNA | size | J | V | D
CASSYDPSGYTF | TGCGCCAGCAGCTATGACCCGAGCGGCTACACCTTC | NA | TRBJ1-2 | TRBV5-1 | NA
CASSLWAADQPQHF | TGTGCCAGCAGCTTGTGGGCAGCCGATCAGCCCCAGCATTTT | NA | TRBJ1-5 | TRBV5-4 | NA
CASGSELAGSTDTQYF | TGTGCCAGCGGGTCCGAACTAGCGGGGAGCACAGATACGCAGTATTTT | NA | TRBJ2-3 | TRBV7-9 | TRBD2
CASSVETPGQLNTGELFF | TGTGCCAGCAGCGTAGAGACCCCGGGACAGCTGAACACCGGGGAGCTGTTTTTT | NA | TRBJ2-2 | TRBV9 | TRBD1
CASSQSGYAERNIQYF | TGTGCCAGCTCGCAGTCAGGGTACGCGGAACGCAACATTCAGTACTTC | once | TRBJ2-4 | TRBV18 | NA
CASSLGRLGDTQYF | TGCGCCAGCAGCTTGGGACGGTTAGGGGATACGCAGTATTTT | NA | TRBJ2-3 | TRBV5-1 | NA
CASSYRTGTRSGNTIYF | TGTGCCAGCAGCTATCGGACAGGCACCCGCTCTGGAAACACCATATATTTT | NA | TRBJ1-3 | TRBV11-2 | TRBD1
CASSKTGESEQYF | TGTGCCAGTAGTAAGACAGGCGAGAGCGAGCAGTACTTC | NA | TRBJ2-7 | TRBV19 | NA
CASSKGRTGGTDTQYF | TGTGCCAGCAGCAAAGGTAGGACAGGGGGCACAGATACGCAGTATTTT | NA | TRBJ2-3 | TRBV21-1 | NA
CASSPGDRSYEQYF | TGTGCCAGCAGTCCCGGGGACCGATCCTACGAGCAGTACTTC | NA | TRBJ2-7 | TRBV28 | NA
CASSESASSAYNEQFF | TGCGCCAGCAGTGAGTCCGCGAGCAGCGCCTACAATGAGCAGTTCTTC | once | TRBJ2-1 | TRBV10-1 | NA
CASSGWRPDTQYF | TGTGCCAGTAGTGGATGGCGGCCAGATACGCAGTATTTT | NA | TRBJ2-3 | TRBV19 | NA
CASSTAGGSGTGELFF | TGTGCCAGCAGCACGGCAGGGGGATCGGGCACCGGGGAGCTGTTTTTT | NA | TRBJ2-2 | TRBV9 | TRBD1
CASSNTGTGHEKLFF | TGTGCCAGCAGCAATACCGGGACAGGGCATGAAAAACTGTTTTTT | NA | TRBJ1-4 | TRBV7-2 | TRBD1
CASSYLDQGLNTEAFF | TGTGCCAGCAGTTACCTGGACCAGGGGTTGAACACTGAAGCTTTCTTT | NA | TRBJ1-1 | TRBV6-7 | NA
CASSLEASGTPLFF | TGTGCCAGCAGCTTAGAGGCTAGCGGGACCCCTTTGTTCTTC | NA | TRBJ2-1 | TRBV11-2 | TRBD2
CASSSPDRFSGNTIYF | TGTGCCAGCAGCTCGCCGGACAGGTTTTCTGGAAACACCATATATTTT | NA | TRBJ1-3 | TRBV11-2 | TRBD1
CASSLNRVGYTF | TGCGCCAGCAGCCTTAACAGGGTCGGCTACACCTTC | NA | TRBJ1-2 | TRBV5-1 | NA
CAWTSGTGVSNEKLFF | TGTGCCTGGACCTCCGGGACAGGGGTATCTAATGAAAAACTGTTTTTT | NA | TRBJ1-4 | TRBV30 | TRBD1
CASRGQIHSNQPQHF | TGTGCCAGCCGGGGACAGATTCATAGCAATCAGCCCCAGCATTTT | NA | TRBJ1-5 | TRBV28 | TRBD1
CTSSLGRGLAGFTDTQYF | TGCACCAGCAGCCTTGGACGGGGACTAGCGGGCTTCACAGATACGCAGTATTTT | NA | TRBJ2-3 | TRBV1 | NA
CASSLRGLAGFNNEQFF | TGTGCCAGCAGCTTAAGGGGACTAGCGGGATTTAACAATGAGCAGTTCTTC | NA | TRBJ2-1 | TRBV7-3 | TRBD2
CASSRGQGPGELFF | TGTGCCAGCAGTCGGGGGCAAGGGCCCGGGGAGCTGTTTTTT | NA | TRBJ2-2 | TRBV6-1 | NA
CASMLTGTSTYEQYF | TGCGCCAGCATGTTGACCGGGACATCGACCTACGAGCAGTACTTC | NA | TRBJ2-7 | TRBV5-1 | NA
CASSLDGRANYGYTF | TGTGCCAGCAGCTTGGACGGCAGGGCTAACTATGGCTACACCTTC | NA | TRBJ1-2 | TRBV5-4 | NA
CASSHLAGRHEQYF | TGTGCCAGCAGCCACCTAGCGGGACGGCACGAGCAGTACTTC | NA | TRBJ2-7 | TRBV14 | TRBD2
CASSLDSGANYGYTF | TGTGCCAGCAGCTTGGACAGCGGAGCTAACTATGGCTACACCTTC | NA | TRBJ1-2 | TRBV5-4 | NA
CASIGGNQPQHF | TGTGCCAGTATTGGCGGCAATCAGCCCCAGCATTTT | NA | TRBJ1-5 | TRBV19 | NA
CASSPRGNYGYTF | TGTGCCAGCAGCCCTCGTGGGAACTATGGCTACACCTTC | once | TRBJ1-2 | TRBV7-3 | NA
CASSTLRTGNTEAFF | TGTGCCAGCAGTACTTTAAGGACGGGGAACACTGAAGCTTTCTTT | NA | TRBJ1-1 | TRBV28 | NA
CATSLITDTQYF | TGTGCCACCAGCTTAATTACAGATACGCAGTATTTT | NA | TRBJ2-3 | TRBV15 | NA
CASSFSGVWVQETQYF | TGTGCCAGCAGTTTTTCTGGTGTATGGGTTCAGGAGACCCAGTACTTC | NA | TRBJ2-5 | TRBV27 | NA
CASSDRGRPETQYF | TGTGCCAGCAGTGACAGGGGGCGCCCAGAGACCCAGTACTTC | NA | TRBJ2-5 | TRBV6-1 | TRBD1
CASTVTGGPSYEQYF | TGTGCCAGTACCGTGACAGGTGGGCCCTCCTACGAGCAGTACTTC | NA | TRBJ2-7 | TRBV19 | NA
CASSTQNTGELFF | TGTGCCAGTAGTACCCAGAACACCGGGGAGCTGTTTTTT | NA | TRBJ2-2 | TRBV19 | NA
CASRETGTGTSSGEKLFF | TGTGCCAGTAGAGAAACCGGGACAGGGACGTCGAGTGGCGAAAAACTGTTTTTT | once | TRBJ1-4 | TRBV19 | TRBD1
CASSALYDSNTGELFF | TGTGCCAGCAGTGCCCTCTACGACAGTAACACCGGGGAGCTGTTTTTT | NA | TRBJ2-2 | TRBV6-1 | NA
CASSVSGRITDTQYF | TGTGCCAGCAGCGTGAGCGGGAGGATCACAGATACGCAGTATTTT | NA | TRBJ2-3 | TRBV11-2 | TRBD2
CASSSRDRPDTYEQYF | TGTGCCAGCAGTTCCCGAGACAGGCCCGATACCTACGAGCAGTACTTT | NA | TRBJ2-7 | TRBV28 | NA